This entry lists 18 T cell receptor beta chains sequenced from one sample in a study of tumor-infiltrating lymphocytes in primary liver carcinoma. The template, approximately 500 ng total RNA, yielded TCR beta cDNA made with a constant-region primer. Libraries for TCR beta were built through three nested multiplex PCR rounds, which together made up a slightly modified ARM-PCR procedure. Both of the initial two PCR rounds ran for 10 cycles and employed TRBV1-TRBV30 forward primers alongside a C-beta reverse primer. TCRdb reprocessed the multiplex PCR reads via MiXCR and lists one record per CDR3 protein. Of about 200,000 distinct CDR3 sequences in the sample, around four fifths were seen once. Unsorted bulk tissue, roughly 19-33 mg of it, served as the source for co-extraction of RNA and DNA. Material for sequencing was tumor tissue from primary liver carcinoma. These receptor sequences come from a man aged 35-49 years with primary liver carcinoma and hepatitis B virus infection.

Comment on this clonotype: Germline and junction disagree at one end, which may indicate a read error. The chain links TRBV11-2 to TRBJ2-1, with 8 bases aligning to TRBD2. CDR3 length: 13 amino acids. CDR1 is SGHAT, CDR2 FQNNGV, per germline. The CDR3 sequence: CASCLGLASEKFF. The CDR3 DNA reads TGTGCCAGCTGCTTAGGACTAGCCAGTGAGAAGTTCTTC.

About this clonotype: This could be a read error, since a much larger clone is one nucleotide away. The chain couples TRBV2 to TRBJ2-2; no firm D call. Germline V gene sequence: CDR1 SNHLY, CDR2 FYNNEI. The CDR3 has 11 residues. V lost 5 bases and J 5 bases, leaving 3 bases between the germline ends. CDR3 sequence (DNA): TGTGCCAGCAGTTTTACCGGGGAGCTGTTTTTT. Protein product: CASSFTGELFF.

The chain employs TRBV5-4 and TRBJ1-6; D is uncertain. CDR1 is SGHNT and CDR2 is YYREEE in the germline V gene (reference sequence). The CDR3 is 16 residues long. V lost 4 bases and J lost 9, with 20 bases in between. Written as DNA, the CDR3 is TGTGCCAGCAGCACCACAGCGGGGTCGTGGGCTTCACCCCTCCACTTT. It codes for CASSTTAGSWASPLHF.

This sequence joins TRBV4-2 and TRBJ2-7, with TRBD2 matching over 7 bases. V lost 5 bases, J lost 7 bases, and 17 bases stayed unmatched. This CDR3 region has 16 residues. Germline V lookup: CDR1 LGHNA, CDR2 YNFKEQ. In DNA form, the CDR3 reads TGTGCCAGCAGCGTGTCCTATGGGAGGGGCACGAGAGAGCAGTACTTC. It specifies CASSVSYGRGTREQYF.

In regard to this clonotype: One end of the junction varies from germline; a read error may be responsible. The chain joins TRBV7-9 to TRBJ2-7; D perhaps matches TRBD2 (5 bases). CDR1 SEHNR and CDR2 FQNEAQ come from the germline V gene (reference sequence). The CDR3 contains 16 residues. The CDR3 region has the DNA TGTGCTAGCAGTCCACCCGGGAACCTAGTAGGAGGCGAGCAGTACTTC. Translated, it gives CASSPPGNLVGGEQYF.

This sequence joins TRBV11-1 and TRBJ2-1; D is perhaps TRBD2 (5 bases). This CDR3 contains 16 residues. Germline V gives CDR1 SGHAT, CDR2 FQDESV (reference sequence). The V end lost 5 bases, the J end lost 10 bases, and 24 bases lay between the germline ends. The CDR3 region has the DNA TGTGCCAGCAGCCCCCGGGAACTAGTGGGAGTCGTGGAGCAGTTCTTC. It yields the protein CASSPRELVGVVEQFF.

J is TRBJ2-1 and V is TRBV12-3 or TRBV12-4; D is possibly TRBD2 (5 bases). The CDR3 covers 17 residues. Trimming removed 5 bases from V and 2 bases from J, with 19 bases in between. The CDR3 region is CASSLGVARPPYNEQFF. For the CDR3, the DNA is TGTGCCAGCAGTCTGGGAGTAGCGAGACCTCCCTACAATGAGCAGTTCTTC.

Remarks on this clonotype: The junction departs from the called germline gene at one end, perhaps through a read error. V and J are TRBV5-1 and TRBJ2-1, with a tentative D call TRBD1 (6 bases). CDR1 is SGHRS, CDR2 YFSETQ, per germline. The CDR3 contains 14 residues. DNA for the CDR3: TGCGCCAGCACCTTGGGGCCAGGGGTAAATGAGCAGTCCTTC. It is translated as CASTLGPGVNEQSF.

To note about this clonotype: Germline is not matched at one junction end, which may reflect a read error. The chain combines TRBV29-1 with TRBJ2-3, with 9 bases fitting TRBD2. Germline CDR1 reads SQVTM; CDR2 reads ANQGSEA. The CDR3 has 14 residues. CDR3 DNA sequence: TGCGGCGCTGAGGGTAGCGGGAGTGCAGATATGCAGTATTTT. Its protein is CGAEGSGSADMQYF.

This clonotype was observed many times. The gene calls are TRBV30 and TRBJ1-5, with D hard to call. Trimming took off 0 bases at V and 2 bases at J, with 8 bases between the two ends. Germline values: CDR1 GTSNPN, CDR2 SVGIG (reference sequence). This CDR3 spans 14 amino acids. For the CDR3, the DNA is TGTGCCTGGAGTGTAAACCGGCGCAATCAGCCCCAGCATTTT. Translation: CAWSVNRRNQPQHF.

For this clonotype: The junction does not match germline at one end; this may be a read error. This chain links TRBV9 with TRBJ2-1; 11 bases fit TRBD2. From germline, CDR1 is SGDLS and CDR2 YYNGEE. This CDR3 comprises 15 residues. CDR3 DNA sequence: TGTACCAGCAGCGTCCCACTAGCGGGAGTCAATGAGCAGTTCTTC. Its translation is CTSSVPLAGVNEQFF.

As to this clonotype: The germline gene is not matched at one end of the junction; a read error may be the cause. The V and J genes are TRBV6-5 and TRBJ1-2; D remains unclear. The germline gives CDR1 MNHEY, CDR2 SVGAGI. This CDR3 region has 13 residues. The CDR3 loop is CASSYGCNYGYTF. The DNA for the CDR3 is TGTGCCAGCAGTTACGGATGTAACTATGGTTACACCTTC.

A remark on this clonotype: Compared with germline, one end of the junction differs, possibly owing to a read error. The chain links TRBV28 to TRBJ2-2, with D perhaps TRBD1 or TRBD2 (5 bases each). Per the germline V gene, CDR1 is MDHEN and CDR2 is SYDVKM. This CDR3 region has 16 residues. The CDR3 here is CTSSYSGPLGTGELFF. The CDR3 coding sequence is TGTACCAGCAGTTATTCGGGACCCTTGGGGACCGGGGAGCTGTTTTTT.

As to this clonotype: Germline and junction disagree at one end, which may indicate a read error. V is TRBV29-1 and J is TRBJ2-5; D might be TRBD1 (5 bases). CDR3 length equals 14 residues. CDR1 SQVTM and CDR2 ANQGSEA come from the germline V gene. CDR3 sequence: CSFRTTSFQENQYF. The CDR3 DNA sequence: TGCAGCTTTAGGACAACATCGTTTCAGGAGAACCAGTACTTC.

A word on this clonotype: Sequence at one end of the junction differs from germline and may be a read error. The chain carries TRBV5-5 and TRBJ1-5; D is perhaps TRBD1 (6 bases). The V gene's germline CDR1 is SGHKS and CDR2 YYEKEE (reference sequence). The CDR3 has 14 residues. CDR3 protein: CASNSGGAGQSQHF. In DNA form, the CDR3 reads TGTGCCAGCAACAGCGGGGGGGCAGGTCAGTCCCAGCATTTT.

This clonotype appeared once. Because the CDR3 is missing its conserved closing phenylalanine or tryptophan, this is likely a read error. The rearrangement links TRBV15 to TRBJ1-6; 9 bases align to TRBD1. The germline V gene encodes CDR1 LNHNV and CDR2 YYDKDF (reference sequence). The CDR3 is made up of 15 amino acids. V gave up 3 bases and J gave up 8 bases; unmatched junction bases: 5. CDR3 in amino acids: CATSSYTGGHSPLHL. CDR3 DNA sequence: TGTGCCACCAGCAGTTACACAGGGGGCCATTCACCCCTCCACCTT.

This clonotype was found many times. This CDR3 is CASRAAHGRGTDTQYF. The CDR3 DNA follows: TGTGCCAGCAGGGCGGCACACGGGAGGGGCACAGATACGCAGTATTTT. This chain uses TRBV2 with TRBJ2-3; 8 bases agree with TRBD2. The V segment lost 6 bases and the J segment 1 base; nucleotides outside the gene matches: 9. In germline, CDR1 is SNHLY, CDR2 FYNNEI. The CDR3 totals 16 residues.

About this clonotype: Since no conserved phenylalanine or tryptophan closes the CDR3, a read error is the likely cause. The DNA is omitted, as the CDR3 cannot be located on it reliably, and the CDR3 follows TCRdb's listing. The rearrangement links TRBV5-1 to TRBJ1-1. Germline CDR1 reads SGHRS; CDR2 reads YFSETQ. The length of the CDR3 is 14 amino acids, counting both ends. The CDR3 reads CASGLDGMNTEVFI.